This T cell receptor (beta chain) was sequenced during a study of blood T cell repertoires in COVID-19. Study context: Spain, Italy and the United States supplied samples that represented acute and convalescent COVID-19. Sources were T cells, B-cell-depleted T cells, or PBMCs; the material itself was cDNA or gDNA.

This CDR3 contains 13 residues. Germline V lookup: CDR1 SGHRS, CDR2 YFSETQ. Deletions cut 3 bases from V and 2 bases from J, with 7 bases between. Authors' data handling: Counts of nucleated cells, estimated from reference gene primer amplification, were obtained. Assay used: immunoSEQ multiplex PCR; TCRdb lists only in-frame clones, some missing. V and J calls and clone size follow that table, whereas D and trimming were derived from the DNA. The data contain about 73,000 clones, 80% to 85% of them seen just once; the ten biggest clones take up roughly 2.5%. The rearrangement links TRBV5-1 to TRBJ2-3; D is ambiguous. The sequencing input was peripheral blood. This clonotype was sampled from a man aged 80 or over with active or convalescent COVID-19. DNA for the CDR3: TGCGCCAGCAGCTCCCAGTCCACAGATACGCAGTATTTT. Translated: CASSSQSTDTQYF.